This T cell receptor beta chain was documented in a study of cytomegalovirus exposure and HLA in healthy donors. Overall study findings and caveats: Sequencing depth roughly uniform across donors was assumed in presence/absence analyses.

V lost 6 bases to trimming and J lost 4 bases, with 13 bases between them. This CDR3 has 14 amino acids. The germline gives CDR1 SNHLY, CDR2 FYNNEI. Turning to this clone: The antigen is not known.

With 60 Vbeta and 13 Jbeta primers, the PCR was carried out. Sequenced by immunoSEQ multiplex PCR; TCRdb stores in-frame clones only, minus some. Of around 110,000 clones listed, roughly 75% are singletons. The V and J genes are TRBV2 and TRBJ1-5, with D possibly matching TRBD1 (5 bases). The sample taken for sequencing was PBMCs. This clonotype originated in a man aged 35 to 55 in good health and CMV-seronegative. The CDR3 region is CASRGGNGNQPQHF. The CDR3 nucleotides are TGTGCCAGCAGGGGGGGTAATGGAAATCAGCCCCAGCATTTT.